This T cell receptor beta chain appears in the sequencing data of a study of T-cell reconstitution after alpha-beta-depleted transplantation in children (dated by TCRdb to the mid-2010s). Concerning the study at large: T-cell immune reconstitution after TCRalphabeta/CD19-depleted allogeneic hematopoietic cell transplantation in children was quantitatively tracked in the study by means of TCR repertoire profiling. The paper as a whole reports these results and caveats: The apparently early recovery of alphabetaT-cell counts about two months after transplant reportedly depended on only several hundred rapidly expanded clones that came from non-depleted graft cells. In some patients, high TCRbeta diversity at day 60 was attributed to recipient T cells and intrathymic progenitors that had survived conditioning. Over subsequent months, a decline in hyperexpanded clone frequencies was noted, and after one year, T-cell counts and TCRbeta diversity were mostly ascribed to newly produced T cells.

The sample's treatment or condition label is to be understood as: allogeneic hematopoietic cell transplantation with graft depleted of TCRalphabeta T cells and CD19 B cells. The transplant recipients were children given TCRalphabeta/CD19-depleted allogeneic hematopoietic cell grafts. The CDR3 runs 17 amino acids, cysteine and phenylalanine included. Only CDR3 DNA remains: 51 bases, in frame from the first base. Per the germline V gene, LGHNA is the CDR1 and YSLEER is the CDR2. V and J lose 0 bases and 7 bases, and a span of 18 bases separates them. Notes on this clonotype: It lacks a known antigen. Within one base of it there is no much larger clone, and no base qualities were kept.

The receptor library was made with PCR. Data came from an Illumina HiSeq 2500. Molecular barcoding was employed in the preparation of TCR libraries, with unique molecular identifiers being used to normalize TCRbeta repertoire quantification. TCRdb's own reprocessing of the public reads used fastp at Q25 and MiXCR and kept productive beta chains. Each CDR3 protein appears once, grouped with its most common genes and DNA. This sample lists approximately 980,000 distinct CDR3 sequences; about 31% were detected once. The leading ten clones occupy roughly 28% of the sample. Recombination linked TRBV4-3 to TRBJ2-2; 6 matching bases give a weak D call of TRBD2. The receptor was isolated from a boy less than two years old who had a stem cell transplant for SCID, so the T cells may come from the graft donor. This specimen consisted of PBMCs, mostly from graft donor cells, obtained 360 days after TCRalphabeta/CD19-depleted stem cell transplant. The CDR3 protein: CASSQEAAGRASGELFF. In nucleotides, the sequence is TGCGCCAGCAGCCAAGAAGCGGCGGGGCGGGCCAGCGGGGAGCTGTTTTTT.